This T cell receptor (beta chain) was found in a study of shared clonotypes between healthy human individuals. The germline V gene has CDR1 SEHNR and CDR2 FQNEAQ (reference sequence). Unmatched junction bases numbered 6, after V lost 5 bases and J lost 2 bases. The CDR3 consists of 15 residues. The table came from immunoSEQ multiplex PCR; TCRdb's copy has only in-frame clones and leaves some out. This repertoire shows about 2.1 million clones, roughly 91% found once; its top ten account for 1.7%. Cells designated naive CD8 were CD45RO-negative and were positively selected for CCR7, with terminally differentiated effector memory CD45RA+ cells excluded.

Material for sequencing was naive CD8+ T cells from PBMCs. V gene TRBV7-9 combines with J gene TRBJ2-7; 10 bases align to TRBD1. The clonotype was recovered from a man aged 18 to 29 in good health. Some clones in this sample may be carry-over from other donors' samples. CDR3 region: CASSPPGQGTYEQYF. The CDR3, as DNA: TGTGCCAGCAGCCCTCCGGGACAGGGGACCTACGAGCAGTACTTC.